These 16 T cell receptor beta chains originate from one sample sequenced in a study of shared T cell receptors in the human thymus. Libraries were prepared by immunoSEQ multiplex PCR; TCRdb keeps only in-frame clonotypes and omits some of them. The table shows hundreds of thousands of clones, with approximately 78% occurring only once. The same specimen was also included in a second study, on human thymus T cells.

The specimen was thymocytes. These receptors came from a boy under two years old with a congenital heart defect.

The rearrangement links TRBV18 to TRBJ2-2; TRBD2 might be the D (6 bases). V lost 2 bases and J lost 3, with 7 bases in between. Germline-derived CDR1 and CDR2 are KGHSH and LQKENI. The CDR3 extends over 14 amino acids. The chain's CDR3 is CASSPGRYTGELFF. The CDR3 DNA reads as TGTGCCAGCTCACCAGGGAGGTACACCGGGGAGCTGTTTTTT.

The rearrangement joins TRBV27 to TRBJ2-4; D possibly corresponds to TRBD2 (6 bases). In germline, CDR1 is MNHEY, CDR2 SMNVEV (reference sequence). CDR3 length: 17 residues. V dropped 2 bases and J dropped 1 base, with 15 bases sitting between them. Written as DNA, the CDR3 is TGTGCCAGCAGTTTAGTGGGTAGCGGCTCGGCCAAAAACATTCAGTACTTC. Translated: CASSLVGSGSAKNIQYF.

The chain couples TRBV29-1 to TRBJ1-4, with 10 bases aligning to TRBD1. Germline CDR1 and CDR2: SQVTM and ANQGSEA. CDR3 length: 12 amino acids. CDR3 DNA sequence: TGCAGTCCGGGACAGGGGTGTGAAAAACTGTTTTTT. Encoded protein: CSPGQGCEKLFF.

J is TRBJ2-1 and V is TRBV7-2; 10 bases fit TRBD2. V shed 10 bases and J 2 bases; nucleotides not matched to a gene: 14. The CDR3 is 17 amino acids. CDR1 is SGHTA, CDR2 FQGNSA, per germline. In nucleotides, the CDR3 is TGTGCCATGGATTGTCTAGCGGGAGACACTCCCTACAATGAGCAGTTCTTC. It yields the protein CAMDCLAGDTPYNEQFF.

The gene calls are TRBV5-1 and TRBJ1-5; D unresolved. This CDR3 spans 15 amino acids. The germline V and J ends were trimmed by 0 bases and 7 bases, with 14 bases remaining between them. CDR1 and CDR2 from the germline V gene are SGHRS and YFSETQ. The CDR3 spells CASSLGETPGQPQHF. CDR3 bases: TGCGCCAGCAGCTTGGGAGAGACCCCGGGGCAGCCCCAGCATTTT.

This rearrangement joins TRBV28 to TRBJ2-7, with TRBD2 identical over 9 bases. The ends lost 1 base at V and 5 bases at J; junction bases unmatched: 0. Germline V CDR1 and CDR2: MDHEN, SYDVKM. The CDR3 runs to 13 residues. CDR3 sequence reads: CASSLLAGDEQYF. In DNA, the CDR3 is TGTGCCAGCAGTTTATTAGCGGGGGACGAGCAGTACTTC.

The CDR3 nucleotides are TGTGCCAGCAGCCACAGGCCCTCTGGAAACACCATATATTTT. Protein: CASSHRPSGNTIYF. The J gene is TRBJ1-3, the V gene TRBV7-2; tentatively, D is TRBD1 (5 bases). Germline V lookup: CDR1 SGHTA, CDR2 FQGNSA. V lost 5 bases and J lost 0, with 8 bases in between. This CDR3 comprises 14 residues.

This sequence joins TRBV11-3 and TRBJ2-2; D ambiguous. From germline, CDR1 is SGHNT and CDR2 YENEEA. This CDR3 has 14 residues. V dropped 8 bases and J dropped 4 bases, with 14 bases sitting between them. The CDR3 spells CASQLPRSTGELFF. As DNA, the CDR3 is TGTGCCAGCCAATTGCCGCGGAGCACCGGGGAGCTGTTTTTT.

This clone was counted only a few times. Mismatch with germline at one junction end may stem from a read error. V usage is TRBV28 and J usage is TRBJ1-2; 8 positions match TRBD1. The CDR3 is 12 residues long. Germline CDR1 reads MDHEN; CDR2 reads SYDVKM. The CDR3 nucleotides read TGTGCCAGCAGTAGCCCAGGGGGCCGCAGGGCCTTC. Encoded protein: CASSSPGGRRAF.

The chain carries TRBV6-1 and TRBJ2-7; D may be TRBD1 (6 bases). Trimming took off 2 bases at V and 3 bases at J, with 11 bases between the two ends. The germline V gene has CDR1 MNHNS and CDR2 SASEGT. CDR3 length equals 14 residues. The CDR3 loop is CASSEMDRDYEQYF. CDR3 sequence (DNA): TGTGCCAGCAGTGAAATGGACAGAGACTACGAGCAGTACTTC.

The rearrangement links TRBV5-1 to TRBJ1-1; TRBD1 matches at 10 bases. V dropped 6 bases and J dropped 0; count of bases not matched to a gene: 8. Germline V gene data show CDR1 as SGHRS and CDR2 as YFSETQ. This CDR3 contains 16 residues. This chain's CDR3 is CASTRTGQGLNTEAFF. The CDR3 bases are TGCGCCAGCACCAGGACGGGACAGGGGTTGAACACTGAAGCTTTCTTT. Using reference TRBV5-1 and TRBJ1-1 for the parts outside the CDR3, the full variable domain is KAGVTQTPRYLIKTRGQQVTLSCSPISGHRSVSWYQQTPGQGLQFLFEYFSETQRNKGNFPGRFSGRQFSNSRSEMNVSTLELGDSALYLCASTRTGQGLNTEAFFGQGTRLTVV.

This CDR3 reads CASRTTGPTLNSNQPQHF. CDR3 DNA: TGTGCCAGCAGGACGACAGGGCCTACCCTAAATAGCAATCAGCCCCAGCATTTT. The chain has TRBV2 and TRBJ1-5, with TRBD1 matching over 7 bases. Germline V CDR1 and CDR2: SNHLY, FYNNEI. V shed 6 bases, J shed 0 bases, and the junction held 14 bases outside the gene matches. The CDR3 runs to 18 residues.

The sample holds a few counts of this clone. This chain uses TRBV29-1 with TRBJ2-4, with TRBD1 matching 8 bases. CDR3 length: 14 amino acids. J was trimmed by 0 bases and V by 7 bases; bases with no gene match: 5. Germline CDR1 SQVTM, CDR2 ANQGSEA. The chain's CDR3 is CSAGDRLAKNIQYF. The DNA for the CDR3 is TGCAGCGCCGGGGACAGGCTAGCCAAAAACATTCAGTACTTC. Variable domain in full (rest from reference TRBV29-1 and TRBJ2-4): SAVISQKPSRDICQRGTSLTIQCQVDSQVTMMFWYRQQPGQSLTLIATANQGSEATYESGFVIDKFPISRPNLTFSTLTVSNMSPEDSSIYLCSAGDRLAKNIQYFGAGTRLSVL.

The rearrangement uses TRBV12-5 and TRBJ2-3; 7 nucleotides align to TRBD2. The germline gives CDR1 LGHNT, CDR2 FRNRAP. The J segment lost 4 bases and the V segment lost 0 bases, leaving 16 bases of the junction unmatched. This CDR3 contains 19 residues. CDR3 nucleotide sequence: TGTGCTAGTGGTTTGGTAGGAGGTCCGGGCGGGAGCTTCGCAGATACGCAGTATTTT. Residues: CASGLVGGPGGSFADTQYF. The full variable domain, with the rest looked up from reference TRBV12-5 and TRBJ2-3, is DARVTQTPRHKVTEMGQEVTMRCQPILGHNTVFWYRQTMMQGLELLAYFRNRAPLDDSGMPKDRFSAEMPDATLATLKIQPSEPRDSAVYFCASGLVGGPGGSFADTQYFGPGTRLTVL.

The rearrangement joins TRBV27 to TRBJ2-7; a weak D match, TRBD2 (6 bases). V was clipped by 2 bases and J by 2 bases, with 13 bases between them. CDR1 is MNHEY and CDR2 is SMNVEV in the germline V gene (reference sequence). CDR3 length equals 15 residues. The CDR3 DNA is TGTGCCAGCAGTTTACAGGCGGGGCTTACCTACGAGCAGTACTTC. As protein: CASSLQAGLTYEQYF.

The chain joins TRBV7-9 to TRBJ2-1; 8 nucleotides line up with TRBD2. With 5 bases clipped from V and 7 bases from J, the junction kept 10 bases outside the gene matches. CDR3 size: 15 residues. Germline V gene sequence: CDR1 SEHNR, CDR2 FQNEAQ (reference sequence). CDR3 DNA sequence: TGTGCCAGCAGCCCACCGGCGGGAGGAGGTAATGAGCAGTTCTTC. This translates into CASSPPAGGGNEQFF.